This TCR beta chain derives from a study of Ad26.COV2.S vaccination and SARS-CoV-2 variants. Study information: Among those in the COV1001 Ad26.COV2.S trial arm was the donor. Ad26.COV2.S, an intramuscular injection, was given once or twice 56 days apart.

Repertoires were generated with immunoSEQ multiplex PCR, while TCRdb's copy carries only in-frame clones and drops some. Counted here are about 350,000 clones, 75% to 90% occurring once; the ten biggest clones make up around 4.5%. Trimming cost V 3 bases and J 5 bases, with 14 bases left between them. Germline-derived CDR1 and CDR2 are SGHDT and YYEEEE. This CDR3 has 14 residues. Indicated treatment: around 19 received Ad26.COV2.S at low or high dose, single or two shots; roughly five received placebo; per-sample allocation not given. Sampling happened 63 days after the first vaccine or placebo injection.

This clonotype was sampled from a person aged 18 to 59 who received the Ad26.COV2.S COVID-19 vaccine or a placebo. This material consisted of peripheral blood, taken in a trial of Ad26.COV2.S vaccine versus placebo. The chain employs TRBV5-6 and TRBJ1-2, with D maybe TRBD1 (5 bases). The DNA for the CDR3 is TGTGCCAGCAGCTCCGGGGGGAGTAGTTATGGCTACACCTTC. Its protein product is CASSSGGSSYGYTF. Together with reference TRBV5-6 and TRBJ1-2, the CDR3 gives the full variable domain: DAGVTQSPTHLIKTRGQQVTLRCSPKSGHDTVSWYQQALGQGPQFIFQYYEEEERQRGNFPDRFSGHQFPNYSSELNVNALLLGDSALYLCASSSGGSSYGYTFGSGTRLTVV.